This T cell receptor beta chain is from a study of cytomegalovirus exposure and HLA in healthy donors. The study, taken as a whole, reports: Altogether, 150 to 200 TCR beta chains were recorded as cytomegalovirus-associated.

The CDR3 spans 11 residues. Deletions cut 2 bases from V and 7 bases from J, with 6 bases between. Germline values: CDR1 LNHDA, CDR2 SQIVND (reference sequence). A remark on this clone: Its antigen remains unknown. This sample also contains other DNA sequences that code for the same CDR3.

PCR primers comprised 60 Vbeta and 13 Jbeta primers. Sequencing used immunoSEQ multiplex PCR; TCRdb keeps in-frame clones, though not all of them. The sample holds 100,000 to 150,000 clones. Source material: PBMCs. This sequence joins TRBV19 and TRBJ2-7; weak D call: TRBD1 (5 bases). The receptor was derived from a man younger than 35 in good health and CMV-seronegative. The CDR3 loop is CASSIRGEQYF. CDR3 in DNA: TGTGCCAGTAGTATAAGGGGTGAGCAGTACTTC.